The next 4 T cell receptor beta chains were all read from a single sample in a study of blood T cell repertoires in COVID-19 (dated by TCRdb to about 2020). Libraries were made using the immunoSEQ multiplex PCR assay. This immuneACCESS table, as held by TCRdb, lists in-frame sequences with V and J called but not all clones. Of the missing ones, under half trace to an unresolved V gene in checked studies; the others have no known cause. This sample is represented by 53,000 or so clones; around 86% of them were singletons. About 2.5% of the sample is in the top ten clones. The source material was peripheral blood. These receptors all come from a man older than 75 with acute or convalescent COVID-19.

This chain links TRBV24-1 with TRBJ2-3, with D perhaps matching TRBD2 (5 bases). Germline V gives CDR1 KGHDR, CDR2 SFDVKD. This CDR3 region has 12 residues. Trimming removed 1 base from V and 7 bases from J, with 5 bases in between. The CDR3 here is CATSDFGNTQYF. CDR3 nucleotides: TGTGCCACCAGTGATTTCGGGAATACGCAGTATTTT.

This clone was seen a few times. This rearrangement joins TRBV18 to TRBJ1-1; 7 positions match TRBD1. Germline V gives CDR1 KGHSH, CDR2 LQKENI. The CDR3 covers 17 residues. J gave up 5 bases and V 3 bases, and 15 bases lay outside the gene matches. The CDR3 DNA reads TGTGCCAGCTCACCGAGGGGGCTCAACGGAGGAGGAACTGAAGCTTTCTTT. It translates to CASSPRGLNGGGTEAFF.

The chain joins TRBV18 to TRBJ2-1; 10 positions agree with TRBD1. CDR1 is KGHSH and CDR2 is LQKENI in the germline V gene. The length of the CDR3 is 15 residues. With 3 bases clipped from V and 7 bases from J, the junction kept 6 bases outside the gene matches. In nucleotides, the CDR3 is TGTGCCAGCTCACCTAGGGACAGGGGTGGTAATGAGCAGTTCTTC. This codes for CASSPRDRGGNEQFF.

The gene calls are TRBV6-1 and TRBJ1-6, with 7 bases aligning to TRBD1. Germline loops: CDR1 MNHNS, CDR2 SASEGT. Germline trimming cut 3 bases from V and 11 bases from J; bases unmatched to any gene: 7. The CDR3 loop spans 14 amino acids. DNA of the CDR3: TGTGCCAGCAGTGATCGACAGGGTCGGACACCCCTCCACTTT. Amino acid sequence: CASSDRQGRTPLHF.